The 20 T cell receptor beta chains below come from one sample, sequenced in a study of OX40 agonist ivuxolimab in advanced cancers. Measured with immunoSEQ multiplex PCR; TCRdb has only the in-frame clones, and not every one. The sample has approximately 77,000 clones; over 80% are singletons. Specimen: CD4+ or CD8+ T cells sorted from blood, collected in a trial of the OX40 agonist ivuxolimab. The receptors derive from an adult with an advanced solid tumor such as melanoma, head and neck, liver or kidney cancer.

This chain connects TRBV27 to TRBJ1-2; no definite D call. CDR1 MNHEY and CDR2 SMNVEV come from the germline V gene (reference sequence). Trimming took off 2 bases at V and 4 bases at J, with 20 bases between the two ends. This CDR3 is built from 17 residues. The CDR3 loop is CASSLSFRDPTSYGYTF. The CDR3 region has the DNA TGTGCCAGCAGTTTAAGTTTCCGGGATCCAACGTCCTATGGCTACACCTTC.

The chain's CDR3 is CASSYYTLGDSPLHF. DNA for the CDR3: TGTGCCAGCAGTTACTATACCTTAGGAGATTCACCCCTCCACTTT. This chain joins TRBV6-6 and TRBJ1-6, with no clear D. Between the trimmed V and J ends, which lost 1 base and 8 bases, there was a span of 12 bases. CDR1 and CDR2 from the germline V gene are MNHNY and SVGAGI (reference sequence). The CDR3 contains 15 residues.

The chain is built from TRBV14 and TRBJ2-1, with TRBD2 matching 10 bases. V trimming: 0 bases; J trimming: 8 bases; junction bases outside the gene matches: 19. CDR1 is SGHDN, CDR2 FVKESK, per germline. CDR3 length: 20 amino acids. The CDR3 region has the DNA TGTGCCAGCAGCCAAGAAAGCGACATCAGGCCTAGCGGGAGAATCGATGAGCAGTTCTTC. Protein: CASSQESDIRPSGRIDEQFF.

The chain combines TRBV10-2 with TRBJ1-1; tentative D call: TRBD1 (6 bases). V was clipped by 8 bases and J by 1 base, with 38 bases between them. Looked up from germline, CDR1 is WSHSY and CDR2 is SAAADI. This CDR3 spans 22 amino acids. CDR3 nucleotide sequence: TGCGCCAGCCCCCCGGAGTTTCGAGGGGGGGAAGGTGAACCTGGGGGGAACACTGAAGCTTTCTTT. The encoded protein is CASPPEFRGGEGEPGGNTEAFF.

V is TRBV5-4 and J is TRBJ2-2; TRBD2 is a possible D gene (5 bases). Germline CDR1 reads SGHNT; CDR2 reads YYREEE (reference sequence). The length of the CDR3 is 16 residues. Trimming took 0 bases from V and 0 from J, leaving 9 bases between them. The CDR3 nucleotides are TGTGCCAGCAGCTTGGAGGCCGGGACGAACACCGGGGAGCTGTTTTTT. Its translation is CASSLEAGTNTGELFF.

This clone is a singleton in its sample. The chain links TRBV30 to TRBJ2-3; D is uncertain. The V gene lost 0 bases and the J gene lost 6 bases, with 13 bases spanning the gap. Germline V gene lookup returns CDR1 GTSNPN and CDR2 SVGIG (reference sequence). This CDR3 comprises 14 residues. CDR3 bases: TGTGCCTGGAGTGTTGGGTCGCAGGTTGATACGCAGTATTTT. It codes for CAWSVGSQVDTQYF.

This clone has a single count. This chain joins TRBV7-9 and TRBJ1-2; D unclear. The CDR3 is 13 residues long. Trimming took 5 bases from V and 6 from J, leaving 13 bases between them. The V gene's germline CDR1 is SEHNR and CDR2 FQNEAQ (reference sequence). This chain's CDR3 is CASSPIEGDGYTF. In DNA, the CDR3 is TGTGCCAGCAGCCCCATCGAAGGCGATGGCTACACCTTC. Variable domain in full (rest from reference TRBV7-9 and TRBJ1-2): DTGVSQNPRHKITKRGQNVTFRCDPISEHNRLYWYRQTLGQGPEFLTYFQNEAQLEKSRLLSDRFSAERPKGSFSTLEIQRTEQGDSAMYLCASSPIEGDGYTFGSGTRLTVV.

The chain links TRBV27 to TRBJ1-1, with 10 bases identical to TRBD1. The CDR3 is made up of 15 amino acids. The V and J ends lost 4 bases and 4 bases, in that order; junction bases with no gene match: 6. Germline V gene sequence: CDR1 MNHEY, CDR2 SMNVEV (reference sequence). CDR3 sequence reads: CASSWETGGGTEAFF. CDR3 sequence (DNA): TGTGCCAGCAGTTGGGAGACAGGGGGCGGCACTGAAGCTTTCTTT.

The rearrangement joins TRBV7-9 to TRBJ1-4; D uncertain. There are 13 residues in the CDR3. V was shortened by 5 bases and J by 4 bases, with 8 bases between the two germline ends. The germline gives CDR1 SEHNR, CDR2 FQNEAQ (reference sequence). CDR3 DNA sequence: TGTGCCAGCAGCCAGATGAATAATGAAAAACTGTTTTTT. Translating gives CASSQMNNEKLFF.

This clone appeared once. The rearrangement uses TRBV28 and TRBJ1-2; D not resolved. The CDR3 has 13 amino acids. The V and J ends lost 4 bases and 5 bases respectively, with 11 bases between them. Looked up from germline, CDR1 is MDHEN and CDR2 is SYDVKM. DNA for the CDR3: TGTGCCAGCAGTTCCCCTGACAAGTATGGCTACACCTTC. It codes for CASSSPDKYGYTF.

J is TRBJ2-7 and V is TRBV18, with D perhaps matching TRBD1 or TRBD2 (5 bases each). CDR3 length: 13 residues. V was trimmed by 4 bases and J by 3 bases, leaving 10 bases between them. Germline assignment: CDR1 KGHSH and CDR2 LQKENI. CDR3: CASSQGRGYEQYF. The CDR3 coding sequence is TGTGCCAGCTCACAGGGACGGGGCTACGAGCAGTACTTC.

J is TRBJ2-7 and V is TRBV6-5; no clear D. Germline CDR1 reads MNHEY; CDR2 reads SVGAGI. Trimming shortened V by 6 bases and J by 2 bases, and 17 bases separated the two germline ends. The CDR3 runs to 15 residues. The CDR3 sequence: CASRTTSTTTYEQYF. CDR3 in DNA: TGTGCCAGCAGGACCACTTCGACCACCACCTACGAGCAGTACTTC.

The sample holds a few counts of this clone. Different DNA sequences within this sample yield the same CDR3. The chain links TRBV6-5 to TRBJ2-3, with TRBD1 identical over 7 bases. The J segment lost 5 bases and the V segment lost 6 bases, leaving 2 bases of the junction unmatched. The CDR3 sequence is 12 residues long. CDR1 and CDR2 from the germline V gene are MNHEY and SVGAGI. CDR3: CASRHRGDTQYF. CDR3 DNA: TGTGCCAGCAGGCACAGGGGAGATACGCAGTATTTT.

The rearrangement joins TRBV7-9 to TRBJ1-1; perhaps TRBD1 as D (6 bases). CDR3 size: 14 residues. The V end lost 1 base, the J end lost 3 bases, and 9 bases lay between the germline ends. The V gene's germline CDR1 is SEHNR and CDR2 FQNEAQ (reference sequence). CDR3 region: CASSLGAGDTEAFF. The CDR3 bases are TGTGCCAGCAGCTTAGGAGCAGGGGACACTGAAGCTTTCTTT.

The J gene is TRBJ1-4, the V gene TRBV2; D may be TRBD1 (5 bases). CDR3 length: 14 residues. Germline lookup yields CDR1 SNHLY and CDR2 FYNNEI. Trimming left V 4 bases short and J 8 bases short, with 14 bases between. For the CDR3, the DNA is TGTGCCAGCAGTGTGGGTCAGGGCCGGGAAAAACTGTTTTTT. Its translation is CASSVGQGREKLFF.

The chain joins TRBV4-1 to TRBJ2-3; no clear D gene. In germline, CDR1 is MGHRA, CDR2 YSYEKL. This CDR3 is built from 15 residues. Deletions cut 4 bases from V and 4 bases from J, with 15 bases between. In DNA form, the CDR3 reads TGCGCCAGCAGCCTGGCGCGGATTGGGCCAGATACGCAGTATTTT. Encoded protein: CASSLARIGPDTQYF.

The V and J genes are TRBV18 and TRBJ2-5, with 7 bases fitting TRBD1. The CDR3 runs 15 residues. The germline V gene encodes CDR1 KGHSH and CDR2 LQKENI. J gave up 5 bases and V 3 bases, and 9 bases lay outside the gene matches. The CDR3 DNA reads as TGTGCCAGCTCACCCCAGACAGGGTATCAGGAGACCCAGTACTTC. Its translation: CASSPQTGYQETQYF.

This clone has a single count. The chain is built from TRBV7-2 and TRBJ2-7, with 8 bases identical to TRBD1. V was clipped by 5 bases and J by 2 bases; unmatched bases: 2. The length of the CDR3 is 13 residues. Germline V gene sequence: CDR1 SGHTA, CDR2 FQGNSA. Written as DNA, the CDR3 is TGTGCCAGCAGCGTGGACAGGGCCTACGAGCAGTACTTC. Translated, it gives CASSVDRAYEQYF.

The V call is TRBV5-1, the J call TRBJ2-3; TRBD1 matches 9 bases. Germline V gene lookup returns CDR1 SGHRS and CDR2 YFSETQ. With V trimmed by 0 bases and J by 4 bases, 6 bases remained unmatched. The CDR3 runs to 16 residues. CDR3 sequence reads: CASSLDGQGKADTQYF. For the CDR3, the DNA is TGCGCCAGCAGCTTGGATGGACAGGGGAAGGCAGATACGCAGTATTTT.

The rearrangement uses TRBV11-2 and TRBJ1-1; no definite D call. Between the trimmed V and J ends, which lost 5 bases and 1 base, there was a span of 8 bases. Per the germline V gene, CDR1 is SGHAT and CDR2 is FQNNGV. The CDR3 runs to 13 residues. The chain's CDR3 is CASSKDRNTEAFF. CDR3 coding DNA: TGTGCCAGCAGCAAAGATCGGAACACTGAAGCTTTCTTT.